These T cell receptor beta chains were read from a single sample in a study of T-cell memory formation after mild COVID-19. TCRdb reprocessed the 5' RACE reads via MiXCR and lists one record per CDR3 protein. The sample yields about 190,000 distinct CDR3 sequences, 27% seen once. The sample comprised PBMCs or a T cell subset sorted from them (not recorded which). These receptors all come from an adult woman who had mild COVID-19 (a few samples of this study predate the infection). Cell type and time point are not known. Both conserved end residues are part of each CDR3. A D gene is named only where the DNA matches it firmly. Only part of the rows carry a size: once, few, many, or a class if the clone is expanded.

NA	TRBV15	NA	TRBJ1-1	CATRYGMRNTEAFF	TGTGCCACCAGATACGGGATGAGGAACACTGAAGCTTTCTTT
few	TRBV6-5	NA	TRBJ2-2	CASSYSRDANTGELFF	TGTGCCAGCAGTTACTCGAGGGACGCGAACACCGGGGAGCTGTTTTTT
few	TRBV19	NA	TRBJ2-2	CASSISGNTGELFF	TGTGCCAGTAGTATCTCGGGGAACACCGGGGAGCTGTTTTTT
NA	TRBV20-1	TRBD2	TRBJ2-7	CSARLAGGPGYYEQYF	TGCAGTGCTAGACTAGCGGGAGGCCCCGGATATTACGAGCAGTACTTC
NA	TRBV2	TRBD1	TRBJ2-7	CASRGRGKGIPVHEQYF	TGTGCCAGCAGGGGCAGGGGGAAAGGGATTCCGGTCCACGAGCAGTACTTC
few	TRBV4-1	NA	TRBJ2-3	CASSQDGLFTQYF	TGCGCCAGCAGCCAAGATGGGCTATTTACGCAGTATTTT
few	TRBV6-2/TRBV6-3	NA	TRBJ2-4	CASSYGVWDGAKNIQYF	TGTGCCAGCAGTTACGGGGTCTGGGATGGCGCCAAAAACATTCAGTACTTC
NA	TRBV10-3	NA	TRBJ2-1	CAISALYGEQFF	TGTGCCATCAGCGCGCTTTACGGCGAGCAGTTCTTC
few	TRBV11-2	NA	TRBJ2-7	CASSSATGYEQYF	TGTGCCAGCAGCTCCGCAACAGGTTACGAGCAGTACTTC
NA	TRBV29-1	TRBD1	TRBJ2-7	CSVDGTGYNEQYF	TGCAGCGTGGACGGGACAGGTTACAACGAGCAGTACTTC
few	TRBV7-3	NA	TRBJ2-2	CASSLGTQITGELFF	TGTGCCAGCAGCTTAGGGACACAAATCACCGGGGAGCTGTTTTTT
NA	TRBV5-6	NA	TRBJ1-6	CASSLDLQGSPLHF	TGTGCCAGCAGCTTGGATCTCCAGGGTTCACCCCTCCACTTT
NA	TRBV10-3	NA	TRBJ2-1	CAISAPGVNNEQFF	TGTGCCATCAGTGCCCCGGGAGTTAATAATGAGCAGTTCTTC
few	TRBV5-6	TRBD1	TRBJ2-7	CASSRQGSREQYF	TGTGCCAGCAGTCGACAGGGATCTCGCGAGCAGTACTTC
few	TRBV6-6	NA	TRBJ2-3	CASSQVQSTDTQYF	TGTGCCAGCAGCCAAGTACAGAGCACAGATACGCAGTATTTT
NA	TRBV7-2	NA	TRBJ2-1	CASSLQVYNEQFF	TGTGCCAGCAGCCTACAGGTATACAATGAGCAGTTCTTC
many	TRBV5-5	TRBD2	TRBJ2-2	CASSLASGRNTGELFF	TGTGCCAGCAGCTTGGCCAGCGGGAGGAACACCGGGGAGCTGTTTTTT
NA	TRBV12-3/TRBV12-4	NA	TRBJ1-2	CASSFLEGYTF	TGTGCCAGCAGTTTCTTGGAGGGCTACACCTTC
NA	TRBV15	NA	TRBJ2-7	CATSRVIGHEQYF	TGTGCCACCAGCAGAGTAATCGGGCACGAGCAGTACTTC
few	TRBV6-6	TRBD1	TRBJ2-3	CASSYGTVSDTQYF	TGTGCCAGCAGTTACGGGACAGTGTCAGATACGCAGTATTTT
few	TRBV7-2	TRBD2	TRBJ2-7	CASSLGTSGGAYEQYF	TGTGCCAGCAGCTTAGGAACTAGCGGGGGGGCCTACGAGCAGTACTTC
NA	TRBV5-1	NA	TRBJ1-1	CASSLDGGNTEAFF	TGCGCCAGCAGCTTGGATGGAGGGAACACTGAAGCTTTCTTT
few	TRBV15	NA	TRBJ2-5	CATSMWDTAGETQYF	TGTGCCACCAGCATGTGGGACACCGCGGGGGAGACCCAGTACTTC
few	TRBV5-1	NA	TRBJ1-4	CASAEGATNEKLFF	TGCGCCAGCGCCGAAGGGGCAACTAATGAAAAACTGTTTTTT
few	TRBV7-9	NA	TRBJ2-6	CASSPIVRAGANVLTF	TGTGCCAGCAGCCCCATCGTCCGGGCTGGGGCCAACGTCCTGACTTTC
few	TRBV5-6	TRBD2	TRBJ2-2	CASSSGTSDTGELFF	TGTGCCAGCAGCTCCGGGACTAGCGACACCGGGGAGCTGTTTTTT
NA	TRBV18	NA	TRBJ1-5	CASSPPGRGGNQPQHF	TGTGCCAGCTCACCCCCTGGGAGGGGGGGCAATCAGCCCCAGCATTTT
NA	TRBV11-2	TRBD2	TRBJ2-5	CASSLHSPFRQAGGAKTQYF	TGTGCCAGCAGCTTACACTCCCCGTTTAGACAAGCGGGGGGCGCAAAGACCCAGTACTTC
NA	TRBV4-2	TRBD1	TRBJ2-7	CASSQEGGQGVYEQYF	TGTGCCAGCAGCCAAGAGGGGGGACAGGGGGTCTACGAGCAGTACTTC
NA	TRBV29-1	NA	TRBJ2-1	CSVLTGIDYNEQFF	TGCAGCGTGCTCACAGGGATCGATTACAATGAGCAGTTCTTC
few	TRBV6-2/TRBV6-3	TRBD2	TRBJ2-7	CASSYPAGRDYEQYF	TGTGCCAGCAGTTACCCAGCGGGACGGGACTACGAGCAGTACTTC
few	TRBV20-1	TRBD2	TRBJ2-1	CSARLAGGFHNEQFF	TGCAGTGCTCGACTAGCGGGAGGGTTCCACAATGAGCAGTTCTTC
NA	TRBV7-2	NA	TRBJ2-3	CASSSGRGTSTDTQYF	TGTGCCAGCAGCTCTGGACGGGGAACTAGCACAGATACGCAGTATTTT
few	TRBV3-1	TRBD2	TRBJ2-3	CASSPEILAGRTDTQYF	TGTGCCAGCAGCCCTGAGATCCTAGCGGGCCGCACAGATACGCAGTATTTT
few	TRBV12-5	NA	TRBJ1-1	CASEAEVKTEAFF	TGTGCTAGTGAGGCGGAGGTTAAAACTGAAGCTTTCTTT
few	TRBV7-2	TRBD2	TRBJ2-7	CASSLRVAGLYEQYF	TGTGCCAGCAGCCTACGGGTAGCGGGCCTTTACGAGCAGTACTTC
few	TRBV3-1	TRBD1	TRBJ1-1	CASSPRTGATNTEAFF	TGTGCCAGCAGCCCCCGGACAGGAGCCACGAACACTGAAGCTTTCTTT
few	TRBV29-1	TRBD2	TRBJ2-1	CSVGGTSGGNEQFF	TGCAGCGTTGGGGGGACTAGCGGGGGCAATGAGCAGTTCTTC
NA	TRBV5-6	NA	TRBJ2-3	CASSLGQAADTQYF	TGTGCCAGCAGCTTAGGCCAGGCCGCAGATACGCAGTATTTT
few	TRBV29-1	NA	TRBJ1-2	CSVKFSAKSGYTF	TGCAGCGTTAAATTCTCTGCTAAGTCTGGCTACACCTTC
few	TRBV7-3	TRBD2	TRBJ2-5	CASSPLGGRSETQYF	TGTGCCAGCAGCCCCCTAGGCGGGAGAAGCGAGACCCAGTACTTC
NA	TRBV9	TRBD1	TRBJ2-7	CASSVSGTDTYEQYF	TGTGCCAGCAGCGTTTCGGGGACAGATACCTACGAGCAGTACTTC
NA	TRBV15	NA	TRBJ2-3	CATSNTGVSDTQYF	TGTGCCACCAGCAACACGGGAGTATCAGATACGCAGTATTTT
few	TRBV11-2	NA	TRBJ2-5	CASSQGLEMRTQYF	TGTGCCAGCAGCCAGGGATTGGAGATGAGGACCCAGTACTTC
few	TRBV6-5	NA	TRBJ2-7	CATKEGSYAAPYEQYF	TGTGCCACCAAAGAAGGTTCGTATGCGGCTCCCTACGAGCAGTACTTC
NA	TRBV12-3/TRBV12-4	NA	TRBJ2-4	CASSTYTENIQYF	TGTGCCAGCAGTACATACACGGAAAACATTCAGTACTTC
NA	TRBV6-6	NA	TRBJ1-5	CASSYSGPVQASNQPQHF	TGTGCCAGCAGTTACTCAGGACCGGTACAGGCCAGCAATCAGCCCCAGCATTTT
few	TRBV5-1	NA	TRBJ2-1	CASKTAETYNEQFF	TGCGCCAGCAAAACAGCGGAGACATACAATGAGCAGTTCTTC
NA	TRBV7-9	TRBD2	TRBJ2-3	CASSTGLAVSTDTQYF	TGTGCCAGCAGCACCGGACTAGCGGTTAGCACAGATACGCAGTATTTT
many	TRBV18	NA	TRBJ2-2	CASSPRGTGELFF	TGTGCCAGCTCACCAAGAGGCACCGGGGAGCTGTTTTTT
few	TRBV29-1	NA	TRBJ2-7	CSVSPGMTYEQYF	TGCAGCGTTAGCCCAGGGATGACCTACGAGCAGTACTTC
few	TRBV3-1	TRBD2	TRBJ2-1	CASSLDPSGRLKANEQFF	TGTGCCAGCAGCCTCGACCCCAGCGGGAGGCTTAAGGCCAATGAGCAGTTCTTC
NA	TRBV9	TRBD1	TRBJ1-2	CASSVGTGPYGYTF	TGTGCCAGCAGCGTAGGGACAGGGCCTTATGGCTACACCTTC